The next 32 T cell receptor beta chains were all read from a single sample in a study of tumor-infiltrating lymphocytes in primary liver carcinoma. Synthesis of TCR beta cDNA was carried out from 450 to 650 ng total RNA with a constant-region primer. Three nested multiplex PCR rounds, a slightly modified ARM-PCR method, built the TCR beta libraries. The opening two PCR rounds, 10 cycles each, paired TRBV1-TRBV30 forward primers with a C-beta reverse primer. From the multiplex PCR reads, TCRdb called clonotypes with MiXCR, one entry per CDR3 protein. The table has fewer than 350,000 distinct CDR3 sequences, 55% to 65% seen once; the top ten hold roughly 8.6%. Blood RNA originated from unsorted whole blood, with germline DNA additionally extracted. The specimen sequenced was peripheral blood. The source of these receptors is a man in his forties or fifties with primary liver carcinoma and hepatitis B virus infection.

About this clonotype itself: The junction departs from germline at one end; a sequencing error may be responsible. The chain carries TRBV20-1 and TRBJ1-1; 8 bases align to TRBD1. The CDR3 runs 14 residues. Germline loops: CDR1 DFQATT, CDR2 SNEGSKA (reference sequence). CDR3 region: CSARDPSGGPEAFF. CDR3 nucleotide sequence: TGTAGTGCTAGAGATCCCTCAGGGGGCCCTGAAGCTTTCTTT.

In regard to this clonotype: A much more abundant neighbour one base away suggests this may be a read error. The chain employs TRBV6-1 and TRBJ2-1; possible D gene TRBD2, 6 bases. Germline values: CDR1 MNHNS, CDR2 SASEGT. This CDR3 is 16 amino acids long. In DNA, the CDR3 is TGTGCCAGCAGTGTTACCGGGACTGGCCCTTGGAATGATCAGTTCTTC. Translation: CASSVTGTGPWNDQFF.

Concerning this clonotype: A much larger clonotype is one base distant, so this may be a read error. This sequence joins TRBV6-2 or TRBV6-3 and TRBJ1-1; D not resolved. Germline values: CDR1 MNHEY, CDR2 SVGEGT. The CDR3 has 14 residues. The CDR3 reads CASSSVILNIEAFF. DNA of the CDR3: TGTGCCAGCAGTTCCGTAATCCTTAACATTGAAGCTTTCTTT.

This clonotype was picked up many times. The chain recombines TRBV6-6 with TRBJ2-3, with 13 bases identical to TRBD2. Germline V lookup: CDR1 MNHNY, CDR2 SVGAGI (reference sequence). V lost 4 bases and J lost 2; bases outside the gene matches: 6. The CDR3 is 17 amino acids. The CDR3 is CASSLLGTSGITDTQYF. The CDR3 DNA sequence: TGTGCCAGCAGTTTATTGGGGACTAGCGGGATCACAGATACGCAGTATTTT.

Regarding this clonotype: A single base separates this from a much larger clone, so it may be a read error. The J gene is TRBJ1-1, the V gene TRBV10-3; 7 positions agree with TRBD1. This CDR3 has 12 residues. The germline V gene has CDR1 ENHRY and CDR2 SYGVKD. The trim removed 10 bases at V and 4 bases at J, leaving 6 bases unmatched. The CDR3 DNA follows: TGTGCCACAACAGGGGCGAGCACTGAAGCTTTCTTT. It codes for CATTGASTEAFF.

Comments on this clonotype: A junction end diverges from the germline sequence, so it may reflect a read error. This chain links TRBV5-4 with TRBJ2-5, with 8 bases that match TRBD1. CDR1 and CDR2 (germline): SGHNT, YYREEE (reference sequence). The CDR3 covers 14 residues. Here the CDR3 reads CASSLDRGAETEHF. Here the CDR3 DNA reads TGTGCCAGCAGCTTGGACAGGGGGGCTGAGACCGAGCACTTC.

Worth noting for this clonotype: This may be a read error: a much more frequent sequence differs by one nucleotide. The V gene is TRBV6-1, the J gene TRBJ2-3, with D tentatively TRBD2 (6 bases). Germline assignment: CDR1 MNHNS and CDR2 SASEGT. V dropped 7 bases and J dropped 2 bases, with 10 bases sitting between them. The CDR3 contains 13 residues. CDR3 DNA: TGTGCCAGCATGGACTACTACACAGATACGCAGTATTTT. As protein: CASMDYYTDTQYF.

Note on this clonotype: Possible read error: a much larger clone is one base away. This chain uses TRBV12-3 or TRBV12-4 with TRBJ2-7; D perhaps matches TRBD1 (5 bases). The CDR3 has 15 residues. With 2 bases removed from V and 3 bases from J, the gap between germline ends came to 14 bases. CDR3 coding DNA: TGTGCCAGCAGTTTACGTGACAGCGATAGCTACGAGCAGTACTTC. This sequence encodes CASSLRDSDSYEQYF.

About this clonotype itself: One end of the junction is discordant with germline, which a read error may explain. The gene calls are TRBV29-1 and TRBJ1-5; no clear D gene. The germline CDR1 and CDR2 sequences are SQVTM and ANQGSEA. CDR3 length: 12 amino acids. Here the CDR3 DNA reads TGTAGCGCCGGAGATAGCAATCAGCCCCAGCATTTT. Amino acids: CSAGDSNQPQHF.

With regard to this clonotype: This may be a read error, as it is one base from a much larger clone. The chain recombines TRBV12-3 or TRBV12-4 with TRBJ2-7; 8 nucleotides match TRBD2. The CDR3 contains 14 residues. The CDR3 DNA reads TGTGCCAGCAGCCGGGGGGGGCAACATTACGAGCACTACTTC. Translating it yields CASSRGGQHYEHYF.

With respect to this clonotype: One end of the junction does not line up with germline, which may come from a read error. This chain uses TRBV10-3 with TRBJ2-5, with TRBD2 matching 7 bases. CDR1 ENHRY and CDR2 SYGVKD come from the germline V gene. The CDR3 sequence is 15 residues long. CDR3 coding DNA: TGCGCCATCAGTAACTCAGCGGGATGGGGAGAGACCCAGTACTTC. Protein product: CAISNSAGWGETQYF.

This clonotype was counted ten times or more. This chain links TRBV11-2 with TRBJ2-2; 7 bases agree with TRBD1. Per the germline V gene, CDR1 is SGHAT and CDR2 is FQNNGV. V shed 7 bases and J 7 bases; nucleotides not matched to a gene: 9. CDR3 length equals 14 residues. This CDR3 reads CASILTGAVGELFF. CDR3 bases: TGTGCCAGCATCCTTACAGGGGCTGTCGGGGAGCTGTTTTTT.

CDR3 nucleotide sequence: TGTGCCAGCAGCTCCCGGTCTAGCGGGAGTCTTGGTTATACGCAGTATTTT. This translates into CASSSRSSGSLGYTQYF. The chain is built from TRBV9 and TRBJ2-3; 10 bases fit TRBD2. Germline loops: CDR1 SGDLS, CDR2 YYNGEE. The CDR3 consists of 17 residues. Trimming took 4 bases from V and 7 from J; bases not matched to a gene: 15.

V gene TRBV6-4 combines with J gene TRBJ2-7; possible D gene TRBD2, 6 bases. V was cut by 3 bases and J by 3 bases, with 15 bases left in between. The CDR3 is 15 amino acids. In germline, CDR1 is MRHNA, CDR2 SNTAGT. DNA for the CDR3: TGTGCCAGCAGTGAACGCGACCCGGAGGGCTACGAGCAGTACTTC. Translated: CASSERDPEGYEQYF.

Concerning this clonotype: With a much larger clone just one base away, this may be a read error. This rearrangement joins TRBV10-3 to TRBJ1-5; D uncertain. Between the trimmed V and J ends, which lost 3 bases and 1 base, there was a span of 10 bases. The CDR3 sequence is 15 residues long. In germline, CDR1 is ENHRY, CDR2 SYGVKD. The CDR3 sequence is CAISEVDASNQPQHF. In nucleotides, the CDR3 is TGTGCCATCAGTGAAGTAGATGCGAGCAATCAGCCCCAGCATTTT.

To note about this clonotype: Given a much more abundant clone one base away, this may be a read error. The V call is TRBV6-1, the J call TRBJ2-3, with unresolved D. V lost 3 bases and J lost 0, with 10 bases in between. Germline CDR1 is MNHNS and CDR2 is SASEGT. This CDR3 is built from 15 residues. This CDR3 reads CASSEASASTDTQYF. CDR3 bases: TGTGCCAGCAGTGAGGCGTCGGCTAGCACAGATACGCAGTATTTT.

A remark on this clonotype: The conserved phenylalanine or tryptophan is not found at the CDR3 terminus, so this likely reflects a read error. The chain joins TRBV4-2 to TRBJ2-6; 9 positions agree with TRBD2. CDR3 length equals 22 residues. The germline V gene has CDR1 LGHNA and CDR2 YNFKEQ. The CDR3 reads CASSQRIRASGEVGSGANVLTV. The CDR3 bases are TGCGCCAGCAGCCAAAGAATTAGGGCTAGCGGGGAGGTAGGCTCTGGGGCCAACGTCCTGACTGTC.

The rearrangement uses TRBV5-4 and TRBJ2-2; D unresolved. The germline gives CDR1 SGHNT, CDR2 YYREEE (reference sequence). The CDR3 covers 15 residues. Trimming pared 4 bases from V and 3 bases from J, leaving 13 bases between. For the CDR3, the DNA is TGTGCCAGCAGCCCCCCGGGCGGCCACACCGGGGAGCTGTTTTTT. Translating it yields CASSPPGGHTGELFF. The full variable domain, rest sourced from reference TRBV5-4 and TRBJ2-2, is ETGVTQSPTHLIKTRGQQVTLRCSSQSGHNTVSWYQQALGQGPQFIFQYYREEENGRGNFPPRFSGLQFPNYSSELNVNALELDDSALYLCASSPPGGHTGELFFGEGSRLTVL.

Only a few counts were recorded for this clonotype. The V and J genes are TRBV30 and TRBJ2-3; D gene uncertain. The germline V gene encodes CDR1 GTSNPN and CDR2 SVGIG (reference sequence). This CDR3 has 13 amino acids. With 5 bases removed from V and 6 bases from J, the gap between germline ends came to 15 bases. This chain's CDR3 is CAWGNGVQDTQYF. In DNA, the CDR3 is TGTGCCTGGGGGAATGGGGTTCAGGATACGCAGTATTTT.

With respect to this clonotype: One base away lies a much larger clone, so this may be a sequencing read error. The CDR3 DNA sequence: TGTGCCAGCAGTCTAAGGACTAACGGGAGCCGGCGGGAGACCCAGTACTTC. Encoded protein: CASSLRTNGSRRETQYF. The chain combines TRBV12-3 or TRBV12-4 with TRBJ2-5; a weak D match, TRBD2 (6 bases). Trimming took 5 bases from V and 5 from J, leaving 24 bases between them. The CDR3 runs 17 residues.

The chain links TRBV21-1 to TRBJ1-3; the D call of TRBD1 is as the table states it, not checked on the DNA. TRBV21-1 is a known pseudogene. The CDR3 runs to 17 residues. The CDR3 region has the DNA TGTGCCAGCAGCTCCCGGACAGGGGGCTTCACTGGAAACACCATATATTTT. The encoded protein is CASSSRTGGFTGNTIYF.

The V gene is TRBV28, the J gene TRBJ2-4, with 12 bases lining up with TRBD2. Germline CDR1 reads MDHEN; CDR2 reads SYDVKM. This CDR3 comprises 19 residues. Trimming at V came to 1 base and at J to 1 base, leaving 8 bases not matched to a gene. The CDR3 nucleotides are TGTGCCAGCAGTTTATCAGGACTAGCGGGAACGGGGGCCAAAAACATTCAGTACTTC. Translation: CASSLSGLAGTGAKNIQYF.

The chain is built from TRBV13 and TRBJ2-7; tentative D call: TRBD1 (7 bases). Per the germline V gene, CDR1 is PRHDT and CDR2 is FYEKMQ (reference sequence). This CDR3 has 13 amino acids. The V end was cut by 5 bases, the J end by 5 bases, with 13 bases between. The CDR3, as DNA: TGTGCCAGCAGCCTTCAGGGGGGCGACGAGCAGTACTTC. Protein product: CASSLQGGDEQYF.

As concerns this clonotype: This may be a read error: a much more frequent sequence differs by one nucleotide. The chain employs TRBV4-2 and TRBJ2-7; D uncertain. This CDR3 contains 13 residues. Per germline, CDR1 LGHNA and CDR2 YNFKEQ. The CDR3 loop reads CAGSQARYYEQYF. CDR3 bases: TGTGCCGGCAGCCAAGCTAGGTACTACGAGCAGTACTTC.

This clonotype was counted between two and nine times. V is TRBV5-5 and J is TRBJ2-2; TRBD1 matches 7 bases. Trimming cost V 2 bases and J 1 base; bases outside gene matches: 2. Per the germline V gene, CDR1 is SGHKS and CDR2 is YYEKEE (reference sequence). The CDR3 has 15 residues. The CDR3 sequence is CASSFGTVNTGELFF. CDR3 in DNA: TGTGCCAGCAGCTTCGGGACAGTGAACACCGGGGAGCTGTTTTTT.

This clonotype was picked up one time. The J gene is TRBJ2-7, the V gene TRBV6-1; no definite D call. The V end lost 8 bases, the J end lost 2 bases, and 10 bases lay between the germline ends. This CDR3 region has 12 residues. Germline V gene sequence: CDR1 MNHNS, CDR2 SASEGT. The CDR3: CASGGLTYEQYF. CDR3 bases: TGTGCCAGCGGTGGTTTGACCTACGAGCAGTACTTC.

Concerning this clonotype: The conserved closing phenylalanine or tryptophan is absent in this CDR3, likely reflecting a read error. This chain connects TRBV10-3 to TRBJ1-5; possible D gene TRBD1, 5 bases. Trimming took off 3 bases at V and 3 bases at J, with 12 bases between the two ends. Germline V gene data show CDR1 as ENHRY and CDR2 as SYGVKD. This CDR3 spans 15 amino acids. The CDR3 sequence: CAISETSGTNQPQHL. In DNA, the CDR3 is TGTGCCATCAGTGAAACTTCCGGGACCAATCAGCCCCAGCATTTA.

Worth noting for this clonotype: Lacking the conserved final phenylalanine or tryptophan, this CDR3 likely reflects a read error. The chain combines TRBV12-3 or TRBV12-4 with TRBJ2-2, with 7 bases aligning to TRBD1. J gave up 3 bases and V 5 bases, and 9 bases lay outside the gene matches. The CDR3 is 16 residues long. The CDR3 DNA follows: TGTGCCAGCAGTCCCCAAGCAGGGGGTTACACCGGGGAGCTGTTTCTT. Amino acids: CASSPQAGGYTGELFL.

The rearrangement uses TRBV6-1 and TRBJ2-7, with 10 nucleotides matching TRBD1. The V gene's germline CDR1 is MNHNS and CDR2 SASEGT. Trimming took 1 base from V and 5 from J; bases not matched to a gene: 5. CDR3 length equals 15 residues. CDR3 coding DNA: TGTGCCAGCAGTGAAGGGGACAGGGGATCCGACGAGCAGTACTTC. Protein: CASSEGDRGSDEQYF.

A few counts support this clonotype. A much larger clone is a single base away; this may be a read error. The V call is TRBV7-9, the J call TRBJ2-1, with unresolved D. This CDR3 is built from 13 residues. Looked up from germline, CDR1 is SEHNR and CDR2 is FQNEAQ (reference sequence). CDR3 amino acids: CTSSLGSYNEQFF. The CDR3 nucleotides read TGTACCAGCAGCTTAGGCTCCTACAATGAGCAGTTCTTC.

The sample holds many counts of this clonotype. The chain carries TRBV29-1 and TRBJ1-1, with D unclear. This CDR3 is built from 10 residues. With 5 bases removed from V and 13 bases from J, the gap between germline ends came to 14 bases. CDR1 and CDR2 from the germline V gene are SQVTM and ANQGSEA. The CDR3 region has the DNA TGCAGCGTTTCTCCACTGAAGCTTTTCTTT. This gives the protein CSVSPLKLFF.

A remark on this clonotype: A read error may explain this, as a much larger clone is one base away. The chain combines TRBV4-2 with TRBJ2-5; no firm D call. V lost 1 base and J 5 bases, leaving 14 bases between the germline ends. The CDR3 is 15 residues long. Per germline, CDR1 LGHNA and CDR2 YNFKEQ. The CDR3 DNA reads TGTGCCAGCAGCCAAGTTAGGGTAGGGCGGGAGACCCAGTACTTC. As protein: CASSQVRVGRETQYF.